These 16 T cell receptor beta chains share one sample of origin, sequenced in a study of blood T cell repertoires in COVID-19. TCRdb keeps only in-frame clones here, not all; method: immunoSEQ multiplex PCR. The data show 250,000 to 350,000 clones, with about 91% seen just once and around 12% held by the top ten. The sequenced sample consisted of peripheral blood. Every receptor here comes from a woman aged 60-70 years with acute or convalescent COVID-19.

This chain connects TRBV3-1 (or the pseudogene TRBV3-2) to TRBJ2-3; 9 bases match TRBD2. CDR3 length: 15 residues. The germline CDR1 and CDR2 sequences are LGHDT and YNNKEL (reference sequence). V was clipped by 4 bases and J by 2 bases; unmatched bases: 4. CDR3 loop: CASSPRGGPTDTQYF. CDR3 in DNA: TGTGCCAGCAGCCCGCGGGGGGGCCCCACAGATACGCAGTATTTT.

The V call is TRBV3-1 (or the pseudogene TRBV3-2), the J call TRBJ2-2, with 8 bases lining up with TRBD1. V dropped 1 base and J dropped 5; count of bases not matched to a gene: 3. Germline CDR1 LGHDT, CDR2 YNNKEL (reference sequence). The length of the CDR3 is 15 residues. The CDR3 here is CASSQGTGRTGELFF. The CDR3 bases are TGTGCCAGCAGCCAAGGGACAGGGAGGACCGGGGAGCTGTTTTTT.

This rearrangement joins TRBV3-1 (or the pseudogene TRBV3-2) to TRBJ1-2, with 7 bases aligning to TRBD1. Germline V gene data show CDR1 as LGHDT and CDR2 as YNNKEL (reference sequence). This CDR3 spans 15 amino acids. V lost 3 bases, J lost 1 base, and 5 bases stayed unmatched. CDR3 DNA sequence: TGTGCCAGCAGCCACCCGGGACAGCTTAACTATGGCTACACCTTC. Its translation: CASSHPGQLNYGYTF.

This clone has only a few counts. This chain joins TRBV9 and TRBJ1-1, with TRBD1 identical over 8 bases. V trimming: 0 bases; J trimming: 2 bases; junction bases outside the gene matches: 3. CDR3 length equals 15 residues. Germline assignment: CDR1 SGDLS and CDR2 YYNGEE. In nucleotides, the CDR3 is TGTGCCAGCAGCGTAGGGACAGGGACAAACACTGAAGCTTTCTTT. Translation gives CASSVGTGTNTEAFF.

The rearrangement uses TRBV19 and TRBJ1-1, with unresolved D. Germline V lookup: CDR1 LNHDA, CDR2 SQIVND (reference sequence). The germline V and J ends were trimmed by 0 bases and 9 bases, with 11 bases remaining between them. The CDR3 has 13 residues. The CDR3 DNA follows: TGTGCCAGTAGTATAGATCCTGGCCTTAAAGCTTTCTTT. Protein sequence: CASSIDPGLKAFF.

The V gene is TRBV15, the J gene TRBJ1-3; D not certain. The CDR3 has 17 amino acids. Between the trimmed V and J ends, which lost 0 bases and 2 bases, there was a span of 14 bases. CDR1 and CDR2 (germline): LNHNV, YYDKDF (reference sequence). The CDR3, as DNA: TGTGCCACCAGCAGAGATTACAGCCGCAATACTGGAAACACCATATATTTT. Translation: CATSRDYSRNTGNTIYF.

The CDR3 nucleotides are TGTGCCAGTAGCCCCAGGGGGGCGCCAGGAAACACCATATATTTT. As protein: CASSPRGAPGNTIYF. The rearrangement links TRBV19 to TRBJ1-3; 7 nucleotides agree with TRBD1. CDR3 length equals 15 residues. After removal of 6 bases from V and 4 bases from J, the junction contained 9 bases not matched to a gene. The germline V gene encodes CDR1 LNHDA and CDR2 SQIVND (reference sequence).

This clone was counted once. The genes are TRBV6-2 or TRBV6-3 and TRBJ2-1; TRBD2 matches 13 bases. CDR1 and CDR2 from the germline V gene are MNHEY and SVGEGT. After removal of 6 bases from V and 4 bases from J, the junction contained 6 bases not matched to a gene. The CDR3 is 16 residues long. The CDR3 DNA sequence: TGTGCCAGCAGCGGCCCGACTAGCGGGAGGTACAATGAGCAGTTCTTC. Translating it yields CASSGPTSGRYNEQFF.

As regards this clone: At one end, the junction sequence differs from germline, possibly due to a read error. The gene calls are TRBV19 and TRBJ2-3; D not resolved. Germline V gives CDR1 LNHDA, CDR2 SQIVND (reference sequence). CDR3 length: 13 residues. CDR3 coding DNA: TGTGCCAGTAGTAGACTCCGCACGGATACGCAGTATTTT. Amino acids: CASSRLRTDTQYF. Full variable domain (rest looked up from reference TRBV19 and TRBJ2-3): DGGITQSPKYLFRKEGQNVTLSCEQNLNHDAMYWYRQDPGQGLRLIYYSQIVNDFQKGDIAEGYSVSREKKESFPLTVTSAQKNPTAFYLCASSRLRTDTQYFGPGTRLTVL.

The J gene is TRBJ1-6, the V gene TRBV4-1; TRBD1 might be the D (5 bases). Deletions cut 4 bases from V and 5 bases from J, with 12 bases between. In germline, CDR1 is MGHRA, CDR2 YSYEKL. The length of the CDR3 is 15 residues. CDR3 coding DNA: TGCGCCAGCAGCCTCCTAGGGACTGATAATTCACCCCTCCACTTT. This encodes CASSLLGTDNSPLHF.

This chain joins TRBV3-1 (or the pseudogene TRBV3-2) and TRBJ2-1; 8 bases agree with TRBD2. The CDR3 totals 16 residues. The V gene end was trimmed by 1 base and the J gene end by 5 bases; junction bases not matched to a gene: 7. Germline V lookup: CDR1 LGHDT, CDR2 YNNKEL (reference sequence). The CDR3 loop reads CASSQARLARDNEQFF. For the CDR3, the DNA is TGTGCCAGCAGCCAAGCTAGACTAGCGCGGGACAATGAGCAGTTCTTC.

J is TRBJ2-7 and V is TRBV29-1; 16 bases match TRBD2. Germline trimming cut 6 bases from V and 0 bases from J; bases unmatched to any gene: 11. This CDR3 is built from 18 residues. Per germline, CDR1 SQVTM and CDR2 ANQGSEA. CDR3 residues: CSVRGLAGGAQSSYEQYF. CDR3 coding DNA: TGCAGCGTCAGGGGACTAGCGGGAGGGGCCCAAAGCTCCTACGAGCAGTACTTC.

This clone was found once. The V gene is TRBV2, the J gene TRBJ1-3; a possible D gene is TRBD1 (5 bases). The CDR3 is 15 residues long. V was trimmed by 5 bases and J by 1 base, leaving 12 bases between them. The germline CDR1 and CDR2 sequences are SNHLY and FYNNEI. The CDR3 protein is CASSLQGPSGNTIYF. As DNA, the CDR3 is TGTGCCAGCAGTCTCCAGGGCCCTTCTGGAAACACCATATATTTT.

The chain has TRBV19 and TRBJ2-1; 10 nucleotides line up with TRBD1. J was trimmed by 8 bases and V by 5 bases; bases with no gene match: 9. Looked up from germline, CDR1 is LNHDA and CDR2 is SQIVND (reference sequence). This CDR3 has 15 residues. This CDR3 reads CASSQRDRGFHEQFF. The CDR3 DNA is TGTGCCAGTAGTCAGCGGGACAGGGGTTTTCATGAGCAGTTCTTC.

This clone has just a few counts. The chain employs TRBV7-6 and TRBJ1-1; 7 bases agree with TRBD1. V trimming: 2 bases; J trimming: 3 bases; junction bases outside the gene matches: 6. Germline loops: CDR1 SGHVS, CDR2 FNYEAQ. The CDR3 length is 15 residues. The DNA for the CDR3 is TGTGCCAGCAGCTTATTAAGCCAGGGGGACACTGAAGCTTTCTTT. Translating it yields CASSLLSQGDTEAFF.

The CDR3 DNA reads TGTGCCAGCAGCCCCGGACAGGGCCACAATCAGCCCCAGCATTTT. Translating gives CASSPGQGHNQPQHF. J is TRBJ1-5 and V is TRBV9; TRBD1 aligns across 8 bases. Trimming took 4 bases from V and 3 from J; bases not matched to a gene: 6. The germline gives CDR1 SGDLS, CDR2 YYNGEE. CDR3 length: 15 residues.